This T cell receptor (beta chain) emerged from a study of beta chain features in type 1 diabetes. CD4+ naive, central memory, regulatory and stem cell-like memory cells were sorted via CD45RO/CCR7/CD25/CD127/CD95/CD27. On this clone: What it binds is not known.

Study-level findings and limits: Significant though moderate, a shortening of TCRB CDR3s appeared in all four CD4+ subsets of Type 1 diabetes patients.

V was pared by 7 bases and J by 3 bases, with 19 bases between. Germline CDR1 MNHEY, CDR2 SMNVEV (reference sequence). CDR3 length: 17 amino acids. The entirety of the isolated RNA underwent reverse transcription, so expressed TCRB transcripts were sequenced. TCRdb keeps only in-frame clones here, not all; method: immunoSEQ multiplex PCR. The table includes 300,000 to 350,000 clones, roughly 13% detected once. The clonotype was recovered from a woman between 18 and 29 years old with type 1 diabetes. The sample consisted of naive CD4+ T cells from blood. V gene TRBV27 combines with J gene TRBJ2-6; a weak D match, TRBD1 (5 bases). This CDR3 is CASTPRVGIDGANVLTF. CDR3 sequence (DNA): TGTGCCAGCACCCCCAGGGTGGGAATCGATGGGGCCAACGTCCTGACTTTC. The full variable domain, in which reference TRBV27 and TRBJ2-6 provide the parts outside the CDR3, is EAQVTQNPRYLITVTGKKLTVTCSQNMNHEYMSWYRQDPGLGLRQIYYSMNVEVTDKGDVPEGYKVSRKEKRNFPLILESPSPNQTSLYFCASTPRVGIDGANVLTFGAGSRLTVL.